This T cell receptor beta chain was profiled in a study of Graves' ophthalmopathy and Graves' hyperthyroidism (dated by TCRdb to the late 2010s). Study-level background: Peripheral blood samples were taken at the time of initial diagnosis, before any treatment was given. The study used TCR beta repertoire signatures to distinguish Graves' ophthalmopathy from Graves' hyperthyroidism and to predict progression to ophthalmopathy. In total, 135 blood samples were TCR-sequenced: approximately 40 ophthalmopathy, around 75 hyperthyroidism and about 17 hyperthyroidism-to-ophthalmopathy patients. A discovery set of about a hundred patients (roughly 41 ophthalmopathy, about 55 stable hyperthyroidism) was enrolled to explore V-J signatures distinguishing ophthalmopathy from hyperthyroidism. An independent validation cohort was composed of some 18 hyperthyroidism patients and some 16 patients who later progressed from hyperthyroidism to ophthalmopathy. In roughly 6 hyperthyroidism patients, T-cell repertoires of thyroid tissue and blood were compared. Following sampling, methimazole starting at 30 mg daily was administered to hyperthyroidism patients, and high-dose intravenous methylprednisolone was administered to ophthalmopathy patients.

Ophthalmopathy patients were characterized by moderately to severely active disease, a Clinical Activity Score of at least 3, a NOSPECS grade of at least 4, and a disease duration under 3 months. Patients with other autoimmune diseases, uncontrolled infections, pregnancy or lactation were excluded. Clinical symptoms, serum thyroxine, TRAb, thyroid ultrasound and orbital computed tomography formed the basis of the diagnosis. PBMCs were isolated from more than 9 ml of fresh peripheral blood by Ficoll-Paque density gradient centrifugation. Trizol reagent was used to extract the total RNA, and its quality was then checked on an Agilent 2100 Bioanalyzer. Study-wide conclusions, independent of this receptor: Sample size was not predetermined statistically, and investigators were not blinded to group allocation. In cross-validation, the 13-signature model distinguished ophthalmopathy from stable hyperthyroidism with 87.88% sensitivity and about 81% specificity, while in the test set the corresponding values were about 80% and 75%. In validation, the model predicted ophthalmopathy progression with 70.59% sensitivity and roughly 72% specificity; some 13 predicted patients were CT-confirmed with GO in a median of approximately 6.2 months. Most expanded thyroid clonotypes with frequency above 0.001 were also detected in blood, suggesting blood repertoires may reflect the thyroid immune response.

A remark on this clonotype: This receptor's antigen is unknown. Per-base quality was not reported, and no clone a single base away is much larger than it.

For repertoire sequencing, the TCR beta CDR3 regions were amplified from RNA transcripts. HTBI primers and the Qiagen OneStep RT-PCR kit were used in a first-round RT-PCR, which was followed by a second-round multiplex PCR, size selection and purification. The libraries underwent paired-end sequencing with 100 bp reads on an Illumina HiSeq2000. The original methods were these. Reads were processed with SOAPnuke, discarding reads with adapters, uncalled bases, mean Phred below 15, or no exact constant-primer or identifier match. COPE v1.2.5 was used to merge the high-quality paired reads. Each unique nucleotide sequence was defined as a clonotype, and clonotypes were aligned to IMGT TRB V, D and J references with MiTCR v1.1. The analysis was limited to V-J combinations with a frequency above 0.0001, which together covered around 99% of the repertoires. A TCR clonal expansion and chaos score per V-J combination was defined as the ratio of F50 clonal expansion to chaos observed in the TCRdist matrix. Features were reduced by Welch's t-statistics and random forest to around 14 V-J combinations, which fed a naive Bayes classifier. The Morisita-Horn index was used to measure how similar the thyroid and blood repertoires were. TCRdb reanalyzed the raw reads on its own, using fastp at Q25 for trimming and MiXCR for clone calling, and kept in-frame beta chains. Duplicate CDR3 protein sequences are folded into a single record with the most common DNA and genes. The V and J calls shown here were made by TCRdb, not taken from the authors' results. For this sample there are some 750,000 distinct CDR3 sequences; around 40% appear just once. About 40% of the sample is held by the ten biggest clonotypes.

Relative to germline, V is missing 5 bases and J is missing 5 bases, with 8 bases of the junction outside any gene match. From a lookup of the germline V gene, CDR1 and CDR2 are SGHTA and FQGNSA. The CDR3 has 15 amino acids, counting the end cysteine and phenylalanine. Just CDR3 DNA is preserved here, 45 bases in frame from base 1. This receptor was identified in an adult man with Graves' ophthalmopathy. The chain is made from TRBV7-2 and TRBJ2-5, and TRBD1 matches 10 of the central bases. The source material was peripheral blood. The nucleotides read TGTGCCAGCAGCGTCTGGGACAGGGGTGTGGAGACCCAGTACTTC. Translated, it reads CASSVWDRGVETQYF.